This T cell receptor (beta chain) was documented in a study of T cells in Graves' hyperthyroidism and ophthalmopathy. This clonotype was seen ten or more times. V was trimmed by 6 bases and J by 9 bases, leaving 12 bases between them. This CDR3 comprises 10 residues. Germline CDR1 reads DFQATT; CDR2 reads SNEGSKA (reference sequence). Diagnoses were made from clinical symptoms, serum measures (thyroxine and TRAb), thyroid ultrasound and orbital computed tomography. RNA transcripts yielded amplified TCR beta CDR3 regions. During a first-round RT-PCR of the TCR CDR3, the HTBI primer set was used. MiXCR, applied by TCRdb to the multiplex PCR reads, yields one record per CDR3 protein. The sample contains hundreds of thousands of distinct CDR3 sequences, about 14% of which appear only once.

The receptor's source is a man younger than 30 with Graves' ophthalmopathy. The sequencing sample was made of blood. The chain couples TRBV20-1 to TRBJ2-7, with D unclear. The CDR3 loop reads CSARTLWQYF. For the CDR3, the DNA is TGCAGTGCACGGACCTTGTGGCAGTACTTC.